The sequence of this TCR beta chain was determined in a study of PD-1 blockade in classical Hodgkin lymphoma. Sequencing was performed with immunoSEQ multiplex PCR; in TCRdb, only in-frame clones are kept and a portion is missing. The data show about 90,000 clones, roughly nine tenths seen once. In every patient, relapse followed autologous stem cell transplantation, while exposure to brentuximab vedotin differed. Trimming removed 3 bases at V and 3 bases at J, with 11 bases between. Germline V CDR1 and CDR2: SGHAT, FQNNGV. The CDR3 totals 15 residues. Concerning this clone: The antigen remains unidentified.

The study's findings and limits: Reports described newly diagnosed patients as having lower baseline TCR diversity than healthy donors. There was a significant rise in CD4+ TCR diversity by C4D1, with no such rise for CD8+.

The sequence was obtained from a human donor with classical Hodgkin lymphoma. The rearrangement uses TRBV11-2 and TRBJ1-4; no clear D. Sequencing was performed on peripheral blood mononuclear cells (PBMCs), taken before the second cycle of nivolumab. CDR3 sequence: CASSFSTLANEKLFF. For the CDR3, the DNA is TGTGCCAGCAGCTTTAGTACTTTAGCTAATGAAAAACTGTTTTTT.